This T cell receptor (beta chain) was sequenced in a study of cytomegalovirus exposure and HLA in healthy donors. Overall study: A preliminary data release comprised around 85 million unique TCRs obtained from HLA-typed donors. Broader study findings: Immune exposure data for these donors was limited to CMV serostatus.

PCR employed 60 Vbeta and 13 Jbeta primers. Libraries were prepared by immunoSEQ multiplex PCR; TCRdb keeps only in-frame clonotypes and omits some of them. The table shows about 130,000 clones, with 74% occurring only once. The CDR3 contains 17 residues. With 4 bases clipped from V and 0 bases from J, the junction kept 7 bases outside the gene matches. Germline CDR1 and CDR2: LGHNA and YSLEER. On this clone itself: Its antigen is as yet unknown.

The donors comprised healthy bone marrow donors. The donors, nominally healthy at sampling, likely had unrecorded immune exposures. The chain employs TRBV4-3 and TRBJ2-1, with 9 bases matching TRBD2. This TCR was recovered from a man aged 40-49 years in good health and CMV-seropositive. The material sequenced was PBMCs. The CDR3, as DNA: TGCGCCAGCAGCCCCCTCCTAGCGGGAAGCTCCTACAATGAGCAGTTCTTC. Protein: CASSPLLAGSSYNEQFF.